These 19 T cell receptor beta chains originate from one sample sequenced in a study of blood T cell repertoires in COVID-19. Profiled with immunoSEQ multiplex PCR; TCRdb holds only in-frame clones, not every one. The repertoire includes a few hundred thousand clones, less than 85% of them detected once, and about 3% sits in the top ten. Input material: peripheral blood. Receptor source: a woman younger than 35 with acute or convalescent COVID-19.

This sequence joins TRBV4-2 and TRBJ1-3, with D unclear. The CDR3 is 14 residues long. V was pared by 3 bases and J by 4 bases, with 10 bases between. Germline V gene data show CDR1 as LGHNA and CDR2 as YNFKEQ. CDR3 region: CASSQGHSGNTIYF. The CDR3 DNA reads TGTGCCAGCAGCCAGGGCCATTCCGGAAACACCATATATTTT.

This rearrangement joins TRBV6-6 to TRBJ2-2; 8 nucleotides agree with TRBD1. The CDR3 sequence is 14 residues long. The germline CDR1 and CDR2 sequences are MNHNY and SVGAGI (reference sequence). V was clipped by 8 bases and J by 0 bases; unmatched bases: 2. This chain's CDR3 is CASQDRANTGELFF. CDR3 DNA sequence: TGTGCCAGCCAGGACAGGGCGAACACCGGGGAGCTGTTTTTT.

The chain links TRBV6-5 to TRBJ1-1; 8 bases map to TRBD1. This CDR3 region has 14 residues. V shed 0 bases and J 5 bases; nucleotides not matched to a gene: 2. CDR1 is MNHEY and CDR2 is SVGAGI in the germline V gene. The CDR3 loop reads CASSYSNRGTEAFF. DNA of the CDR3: TGTGCCAGCAGTTACTCGAACAGGGGGACTGAAGCTTTCTTT.

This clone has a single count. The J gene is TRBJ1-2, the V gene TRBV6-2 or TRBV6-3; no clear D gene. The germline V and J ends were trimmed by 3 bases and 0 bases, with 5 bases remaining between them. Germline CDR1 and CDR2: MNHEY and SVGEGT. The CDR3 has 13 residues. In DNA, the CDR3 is TGTGCCAGCAGTTATGAGGCTAACTATGGCTACACCTTC. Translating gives CASSYEANYGYTF.

The CDR3, as DNA: TGTGCCAGTAGTATAGCGAGGACTTCCGCCTACGAGCAGTACTTC. As protein: CASSIARTSAYEQYF. The chain links TRBV19 to TRBJ2-7, with a weak D call TRBD2 (5 bases). The CDR3 length is 15 residues. From germline, CDR1 is LNHDA and CDR2 SQIVND (reference sequence). Trimming pared 1 base from V and 2 bases from J, leaving 12 bases between.

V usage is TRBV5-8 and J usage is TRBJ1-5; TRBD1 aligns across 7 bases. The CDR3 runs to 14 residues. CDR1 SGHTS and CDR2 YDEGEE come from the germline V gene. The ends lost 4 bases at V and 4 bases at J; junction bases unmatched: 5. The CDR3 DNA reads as TGTGCCAGCAGCCCGGGACAGATAAATCAGCCCCAGCATTTT. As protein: CASSPGQINQPQHF.

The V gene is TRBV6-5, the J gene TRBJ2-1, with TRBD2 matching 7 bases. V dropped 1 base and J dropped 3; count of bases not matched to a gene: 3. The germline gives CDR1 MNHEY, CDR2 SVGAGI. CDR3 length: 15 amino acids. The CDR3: CASSYLASGYNEQFF. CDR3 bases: TGTGCCAGCAGTTACTTGGCTAGCGGCTACAATGAGCAGTTCTTC.

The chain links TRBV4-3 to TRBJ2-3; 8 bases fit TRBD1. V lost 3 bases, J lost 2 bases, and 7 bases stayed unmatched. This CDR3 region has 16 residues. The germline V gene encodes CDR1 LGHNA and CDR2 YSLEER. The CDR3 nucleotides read TGCGCCAGCAGCCAGGAGACAGGGGTTTACACAGATACGCAGTATTTT. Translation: CASSQETGVYTDTQYF.

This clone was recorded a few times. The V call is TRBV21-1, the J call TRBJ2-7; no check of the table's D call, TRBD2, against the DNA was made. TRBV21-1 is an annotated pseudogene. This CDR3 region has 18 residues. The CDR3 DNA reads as TGTGCCAGCAGCAAAGTGCGACTAGCGGGCCCCCCACCCAGCGAGCAGTACTTC. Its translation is CASSKVRLAGPPPSEQYF.

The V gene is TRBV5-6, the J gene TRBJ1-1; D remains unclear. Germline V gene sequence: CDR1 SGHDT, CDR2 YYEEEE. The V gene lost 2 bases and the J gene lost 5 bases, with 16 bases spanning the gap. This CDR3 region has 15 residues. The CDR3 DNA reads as TGTGCCAGCAGCTTAAGGATCGAGGGAGGGACTGAAGCTTTCTTT. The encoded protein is CASSLRIEGGTEAFF.

This chain's CDR3 is CATSGWGQQETQYF. The CDR3 nucleotides read TGTGCCACCAGCGGCTGGGGGCAGCAAGAGACCCAGTACTTC. The chain links TRBV15 to TRBJ2-5, with a tentative D call TRBD1 (6 bases). The germline CDR1 and CDR2 sequences are LNHNV and YYDKDF (reference sequence). V shed 5 bases and J shed 2 bases, with 12 bases lying between them. The CDR3 runs to 14 residues.

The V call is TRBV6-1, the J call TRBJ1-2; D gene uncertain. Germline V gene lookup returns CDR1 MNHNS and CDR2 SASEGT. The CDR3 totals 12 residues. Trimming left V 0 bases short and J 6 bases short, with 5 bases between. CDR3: CASSEATNGYTF. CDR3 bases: TGTGCCAGCAGTGAAGCGACTAATGGCTACACCTTC.

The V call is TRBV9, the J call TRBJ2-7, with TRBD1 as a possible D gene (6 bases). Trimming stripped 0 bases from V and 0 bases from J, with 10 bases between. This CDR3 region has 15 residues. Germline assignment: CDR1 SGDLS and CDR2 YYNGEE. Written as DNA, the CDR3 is TGTGCCAGCAGCGTAGGGGGGCCGAACTCCTACGAGCAGTACTTC. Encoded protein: CASSVGGPNSYEQYF.

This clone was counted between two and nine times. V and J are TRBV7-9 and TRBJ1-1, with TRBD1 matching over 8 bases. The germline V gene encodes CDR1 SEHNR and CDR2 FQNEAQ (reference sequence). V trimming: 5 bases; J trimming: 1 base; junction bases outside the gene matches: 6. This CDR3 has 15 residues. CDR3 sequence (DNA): TGTGCCAGCAGCCCTGGACAGGGCAAGAACACTGAAGCTTTCTTT. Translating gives CASSPGQGKNTEAFF. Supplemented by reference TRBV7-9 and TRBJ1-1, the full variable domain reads DTGVSQNPRHKITKRGQNVTFRCDPISEHNRLYWYRQTLGQGPEFLTYFQNEAQLEKSRLLSDRFSAERPKGSFSTLEIQRTEQGDSAMYLCASSPGQGKNTEAFFGQGTRLTVV.

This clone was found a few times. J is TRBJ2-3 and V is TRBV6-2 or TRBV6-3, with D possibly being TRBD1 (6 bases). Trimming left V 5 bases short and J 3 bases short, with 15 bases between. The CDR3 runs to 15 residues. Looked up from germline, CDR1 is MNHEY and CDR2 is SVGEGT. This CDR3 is CASSPGVTSTDTQYF. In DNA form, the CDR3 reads TGTGCCAGCAGTCCAGGGGTAACTAGTACAGATACGCAGTATTTT.

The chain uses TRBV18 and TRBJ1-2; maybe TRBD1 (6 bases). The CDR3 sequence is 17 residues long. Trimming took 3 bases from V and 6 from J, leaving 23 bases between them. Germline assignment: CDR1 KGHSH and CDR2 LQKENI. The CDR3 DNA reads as TGTGCCAGCTCACCGAAGGTCGCGGGACAAGGGGGGGATGGCTACACCTTC. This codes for CASSPKVAGQGGDGYTF.

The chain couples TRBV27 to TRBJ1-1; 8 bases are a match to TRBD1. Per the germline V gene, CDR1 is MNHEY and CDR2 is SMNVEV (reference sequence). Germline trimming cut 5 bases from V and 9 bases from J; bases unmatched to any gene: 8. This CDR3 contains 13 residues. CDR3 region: CASSTDFRGQAFF. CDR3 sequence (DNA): TGTGCCAGCAGTACCGACTTCAGGGGGCAAGCTTTCTTT.

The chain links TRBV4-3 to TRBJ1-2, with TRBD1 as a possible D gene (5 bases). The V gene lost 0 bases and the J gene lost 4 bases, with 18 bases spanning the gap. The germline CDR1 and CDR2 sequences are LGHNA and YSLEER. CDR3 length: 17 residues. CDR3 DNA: TGCGCCAGCAGCCAAGATCATCGGGGGAGGCAACTCTATGGCTACACCTTC. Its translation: CASSQDHRGRQLYGYTF.

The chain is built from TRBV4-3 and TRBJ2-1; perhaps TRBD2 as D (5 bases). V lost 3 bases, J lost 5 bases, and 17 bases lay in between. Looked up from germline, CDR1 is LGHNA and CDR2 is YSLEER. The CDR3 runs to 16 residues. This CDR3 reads CASSQTGWEGDNEQFF. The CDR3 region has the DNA TGCGCCAGCAGCCAGACGGGATGGGAAGGAGACAATGAGCAGTTCTTC.